These 8 T cell receptor beta chains came from one sample sequenced in a study of vaccination and CD4 T cells after COVID-19. As to time point: late sampling 161 to 241 days after vaccination in a few convalescent patients. One entry per CDR3 protein results from TCRdb running MiXCR on the PCR reads. The sample consists of about 31,000 distinct CDR3 sequences, roughly 50% of them appearing once. This specimen consisted of CD4+ T cells from blood, obtained about 7 months after SARS-CoV-2 vaccination. All receptors come from a human donor who had recovered from COVID-19.

This clonotype came up a few times. The chain uses TRBV6-1 and TRBJ1-6; 9 positions agree with TRBD1. CDR3 length: 16 amino acids. From germline, CDR1 is MNHNS and CDR2 SASEGT. V lost 6 bases, J lost 7 bases, and 10 bases stayed unmatched. The CDR3 loop reads CASRPALTGGNSPLHF. CDR3 bases: TGTGCCAGCAGGCCAGCCCTGACAGGGGGGAATTCACCCCTCCACTTT.

The chain couples TRBV10-3 to TRBJ2-1; the match to TRBD2 covers 8 bases. Per germline, CDR1 ENHRY and CDR2 SYGVKD. The CDR3 runs to 15 residues. The junction had 5 bases not matched to a gene; V was cut back by 6 bases and J by 1 base. The CDR3 DNA is TGTGCCATCAGGACGACTAGCGAATCCTACAATGAGCAGTTCTTC. Its translation is CAIRTTSESYNEQFF.

The chain couples TRBV5-1 to TRBJ2-3; TRBD1 matches at 9 bases. Germline V gene sequence: CDR1 SGHRS, CDR2 YFSETQ. Trimming removed 4 bases from V and 0 bases from J; junction bases left unmatched: 9. CDR3 length equals 17 residues. CDR3 protein: CASSPGQGLVSTDTQYF. CDR3 in DNA: TGCGCCAGCAGCCCGGGACAGGGCCTAGTCAGCACAGATACGCAGTATTTT. Complete variable domain (other parts from reference TRBV5-1 and TRBJ2-3): KAGVTQTPRYLIKTRGQQVTLSCSPISGHRSVSWYQQTPGQGLQFLFEYFSETQRNKGNFPGRFSGRQFSNSRSEMNVSTLELGDSALYLCASSPGQGLVSTDTQYFGPGTRLTVL.

The chain employs TRBV28 and TRBJ2-7; the D gene is possibly TRBD1 (6 bases). The CDR3 consists of 19 residues. Looked up from germline, CDR1 is MDHEN and CDR2 is SYDVKM. Trimming cost V 6 bases and J 0 bases, with 27 bases left between them. The CDR3 protein is CASRNRQDIYGTASYEQYF. The CDR3, as DNA: TGTGCCAGCAGAAATCGACAGGACATCTACGGGACCGCCTCCTACGAGCAGTACTTC.

The chain is built from TRBV2 and TRBJ2-3, with D perhaps TRBD1 (6 bases). Germline assignment: CDR1 SNHLY and CDR2 FYNNEI. V was clipped by 7 bases and J by 0 bases, with 17 bases between them. The CDR3 covers 16 residues. The CDR3 here is CASTPSTGVSTDTQYF. The DNA of the CDR3 is TGTGCCAGCACCCCGTCGACAGGAGTCAGCACAGATACGCAGTATTTT.

This clonotype showed up just a few times. V usage is TRBV20-1 and J usage is TRBJ2-2; D possibly corresponds to TRBD2 (6 bases). This CDR3 is built from 15 residues. With 0 bases removed from V and 7 bases from J, the gap between germline ends came to 15 bases. Germline CDR1 DFQATT, CDR2 SNEGSKA (reference sequence). CDR3 DNA: TGCAGTGCTAGAGATGGGGGGACTGCAAGCGGGGAGCTGTTTTTT. Protein: CSARDGGTASGELFF.

The J gene is TRBJ2-1, the V gene TRBV7-6, with D tentatively TRBD1 or TRBD2 (5 bases each). Trimming removed 1 base at V and 7 bases at J, with 11 bases between. The CDR3 has 14 residues. Per germline, CDR1 SGHVS and CDR2 FNYEAQ. The CDR3 sequence is CASSLEMGRNEQFF. CDR3 coding DNA: TGTGCCAGCAGCTTAGAAATGGGACGGAATGAGCAGTTCTTC.

V gene TRBV20-1 combines with J gene TRBJ2-3; 10 bases line up with TRBD2. This CDR3 region has 15 residues. Unmatched junction bases numbered 10, after V lost 4 bases and J lost 6 bases. CDR1 and CDR2 from the germline V gene are DFQATT and SNEGSKA (reference sequence). This CDR3 reads CSATLAGARGDTQYF. The CDR3 coding sequence is TGCAGTGCTACCCTAGCGGGAGCCCGGGGGGATACGCAGTATTTT.